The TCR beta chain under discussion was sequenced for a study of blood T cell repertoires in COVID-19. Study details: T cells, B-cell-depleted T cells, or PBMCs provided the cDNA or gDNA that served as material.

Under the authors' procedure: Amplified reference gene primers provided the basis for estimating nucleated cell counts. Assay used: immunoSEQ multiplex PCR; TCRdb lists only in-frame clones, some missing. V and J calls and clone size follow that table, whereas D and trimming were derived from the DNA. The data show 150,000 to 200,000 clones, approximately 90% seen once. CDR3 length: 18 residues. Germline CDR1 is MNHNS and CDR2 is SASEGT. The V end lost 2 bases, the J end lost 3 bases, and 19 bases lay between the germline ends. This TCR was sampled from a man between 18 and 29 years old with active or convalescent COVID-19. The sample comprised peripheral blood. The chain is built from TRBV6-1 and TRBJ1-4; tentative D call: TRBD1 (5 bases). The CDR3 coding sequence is TGTGCCAGCAGTGAAAGGCCAGCAGGGCCTAGTTCTAATGAAAAACTGTTTTTT. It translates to CASSERPAGPSSNEKLFF.